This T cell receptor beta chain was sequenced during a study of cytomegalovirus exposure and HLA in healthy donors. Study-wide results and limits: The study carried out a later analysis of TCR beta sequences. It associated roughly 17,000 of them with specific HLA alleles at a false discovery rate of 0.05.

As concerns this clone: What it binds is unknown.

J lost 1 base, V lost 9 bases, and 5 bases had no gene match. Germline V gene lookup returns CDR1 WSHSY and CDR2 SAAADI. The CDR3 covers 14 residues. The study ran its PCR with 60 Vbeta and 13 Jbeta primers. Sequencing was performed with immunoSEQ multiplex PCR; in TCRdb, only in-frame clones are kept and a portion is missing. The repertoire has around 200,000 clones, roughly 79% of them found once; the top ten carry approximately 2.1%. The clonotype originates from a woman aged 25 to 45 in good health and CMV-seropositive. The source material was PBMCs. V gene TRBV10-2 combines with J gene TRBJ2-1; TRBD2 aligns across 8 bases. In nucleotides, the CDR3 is TGCGCCAGTACCGGGACTAGATCCTACAATGAGCAGTTCTTC. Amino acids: CASTGTRSYNEQFF.